The source of this TCR beta chain is a study of identical twins. The V gene lost 5 bases and the J gene lost 7 bases, with 14 bases spanning the gap. The CDR3 consists of 13 residues. Germline assignment: CDR1 MNHEY and CDR2 SMNVEV (reference sequence). A few counts support this clonotype. Each CDR3 protein is one row after TCRdb ran MiXCR on the 5' RACE reads. Found here are under 400,000 distinct CDR3 sequences, approximately 10% of them singletons; the top ten hold under 9.5%. The sequencing sample was made of naive T cells sorted from blood. The gene calls are TRBV27 and TRBJ1-1; D possibly corresponds to TRBD1 (6 bases). The sequence derives from a woman between 50 and 59 years old in good health. CDR3 sequence (DNA): TGTGCCAGCAGTCGAGGGGGTAGGAGTGAAGCTTTCTTT. Translation gives CASSRGGRSEAFF.